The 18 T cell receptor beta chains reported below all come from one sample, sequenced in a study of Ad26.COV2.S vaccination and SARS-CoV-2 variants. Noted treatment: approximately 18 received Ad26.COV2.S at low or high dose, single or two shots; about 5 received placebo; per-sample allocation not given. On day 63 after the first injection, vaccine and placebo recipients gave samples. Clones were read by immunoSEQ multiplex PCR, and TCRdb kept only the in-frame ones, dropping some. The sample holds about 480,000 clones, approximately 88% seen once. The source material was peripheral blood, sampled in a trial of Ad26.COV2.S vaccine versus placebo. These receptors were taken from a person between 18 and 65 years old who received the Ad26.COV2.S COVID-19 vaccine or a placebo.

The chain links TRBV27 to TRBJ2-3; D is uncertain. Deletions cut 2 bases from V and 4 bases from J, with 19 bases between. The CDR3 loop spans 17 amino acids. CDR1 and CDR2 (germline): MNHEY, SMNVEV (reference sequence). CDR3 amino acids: CASSLGGSRRVADTQYF. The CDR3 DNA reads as TGTGCCAGCAGTTTAGGTGGCTCCCGCCGGGTCGCAGATACGCAGTATTTT.

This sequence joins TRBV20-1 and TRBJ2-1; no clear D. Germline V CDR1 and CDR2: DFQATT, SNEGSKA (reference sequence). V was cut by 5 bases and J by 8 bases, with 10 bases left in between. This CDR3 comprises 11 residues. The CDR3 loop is CSARPFDEQFF. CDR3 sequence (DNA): TGCAGTGCTCGCCCGTTCGATGAGCAGTTCTTC.

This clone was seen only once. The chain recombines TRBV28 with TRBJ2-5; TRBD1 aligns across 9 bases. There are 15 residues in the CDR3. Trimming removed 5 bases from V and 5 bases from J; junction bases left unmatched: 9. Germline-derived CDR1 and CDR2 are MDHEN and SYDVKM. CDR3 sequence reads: CASSQPTGGGETQYF. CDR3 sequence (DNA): TGTGCCAGCAGTCAACCTACAGGGGGCGGGGAGACCCAGTACTTC.

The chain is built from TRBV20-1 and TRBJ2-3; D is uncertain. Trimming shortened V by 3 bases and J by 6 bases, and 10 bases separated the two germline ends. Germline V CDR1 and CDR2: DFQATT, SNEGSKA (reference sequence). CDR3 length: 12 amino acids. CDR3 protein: CSASWGRDTQYF. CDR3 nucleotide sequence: TGCAGTGCTAGTTGGGGTCGGGATACGCAGTATTTT.

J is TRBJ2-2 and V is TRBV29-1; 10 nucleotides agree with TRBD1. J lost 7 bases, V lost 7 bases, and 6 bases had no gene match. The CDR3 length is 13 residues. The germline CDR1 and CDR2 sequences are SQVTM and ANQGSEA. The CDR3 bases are TGCAGCGCACGACAGGGGGCCGACGGGGAGCTGTTTTTT. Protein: CSARQGADGELFF.

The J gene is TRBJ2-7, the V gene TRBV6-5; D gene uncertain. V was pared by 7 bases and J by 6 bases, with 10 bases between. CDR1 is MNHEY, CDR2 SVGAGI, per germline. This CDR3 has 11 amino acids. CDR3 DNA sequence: TGTGCCAGCAACACTATTTTCGAGCAGTACTTC. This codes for CASNTIFEQYF.

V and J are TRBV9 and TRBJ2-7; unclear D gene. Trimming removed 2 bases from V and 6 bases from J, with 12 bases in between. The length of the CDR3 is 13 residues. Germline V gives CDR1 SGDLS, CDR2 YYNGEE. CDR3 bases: TGTGCCAGCAGCGTCTCCACTCAAGGCGAGCAGTACTTC. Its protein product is CASSVSTQGEQYF. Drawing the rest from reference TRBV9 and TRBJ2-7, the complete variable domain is DSGVTQTPKHLITATGQRVTLRCSPRSGDLSVYWYQQSLDQGLQFLIQYYNGEERAKGNILERFSAQQFPDLHSELNLSSLELGDSALYFCASSVSTQGEQYFGPGTRLTVT.

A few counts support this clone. The CDR3 loop reads CASSWVPRDKGIANYGYTF. The CDR3 region has the DNA TGTGCCAGCAGTTGGGTCCCCCGGGACAAAGGCATAGCGAACTATGGCTACACCTTC. This sequence joins TRBV28 and TRBJ1-2, with a weak D call TRBD1 (6 bases). V was clipped by 4 bases and J by 2 bases, with 26 bases between them. CDR3 length: 19 amino acids. Germline V gives CDR1 MDHEN, CDR2 SYDVKM.

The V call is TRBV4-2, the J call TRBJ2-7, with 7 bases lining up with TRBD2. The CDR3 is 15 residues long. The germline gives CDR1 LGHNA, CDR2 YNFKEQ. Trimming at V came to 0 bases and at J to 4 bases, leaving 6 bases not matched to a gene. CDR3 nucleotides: TGTGCCAGCAGCCAAGATCTGGCTAGCGGATACGAGCAGTACTTC. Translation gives CASSQDLASGYEQYF.

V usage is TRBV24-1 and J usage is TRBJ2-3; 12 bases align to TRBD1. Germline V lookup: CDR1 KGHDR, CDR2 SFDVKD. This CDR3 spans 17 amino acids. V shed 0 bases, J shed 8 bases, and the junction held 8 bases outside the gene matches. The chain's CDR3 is CATSDLRQGQGAGTQYF. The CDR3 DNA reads TGTGCCACCAGTGATTTGCGGCAGGGACAGGGGGCTGGTACGCAGTATTTT.

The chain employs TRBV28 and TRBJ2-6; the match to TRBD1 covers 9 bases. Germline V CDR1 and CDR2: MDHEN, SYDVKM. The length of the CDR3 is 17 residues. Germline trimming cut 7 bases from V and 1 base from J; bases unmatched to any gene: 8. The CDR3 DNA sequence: TGTGCCAGCACTACCGGGACAGGGTATTCTGGGGCCAACGTCCTGACTTTC. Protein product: CASTTGTGYSGANVLTF.

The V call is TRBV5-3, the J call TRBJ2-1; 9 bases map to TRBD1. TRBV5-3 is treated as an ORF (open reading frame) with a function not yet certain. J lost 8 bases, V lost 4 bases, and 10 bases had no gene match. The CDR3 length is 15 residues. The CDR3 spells CARSSQTGGDDEQFF. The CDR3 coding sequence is TGTGCCAGAAGCAGCCAGACAGGGGGGGACGATGAGCAGTTCTTC.

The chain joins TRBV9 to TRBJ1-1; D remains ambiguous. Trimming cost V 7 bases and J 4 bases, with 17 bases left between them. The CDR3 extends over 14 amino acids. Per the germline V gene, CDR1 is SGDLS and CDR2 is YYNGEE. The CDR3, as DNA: TGTGCCAGCCGCCGAAAAGAGTGGGGCACTGAAGCTTTCTTT. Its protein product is CASRRKEWGTEAFF.

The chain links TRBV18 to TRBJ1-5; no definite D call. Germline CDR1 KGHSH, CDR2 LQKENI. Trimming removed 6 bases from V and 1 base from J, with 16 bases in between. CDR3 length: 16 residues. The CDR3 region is CASSLSWTGSNQPQHF. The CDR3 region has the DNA TGTGCCAGCTCGCTTTCATGGACGGGAAGCAATCAGCCCCAGCATTTT.

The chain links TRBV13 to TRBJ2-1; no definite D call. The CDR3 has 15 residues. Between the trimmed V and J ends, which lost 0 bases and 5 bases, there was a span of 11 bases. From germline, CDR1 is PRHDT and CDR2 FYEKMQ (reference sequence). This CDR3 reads CASSLGGPSDNEQFF. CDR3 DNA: TGTGCCAGCAGCTTAGGGGGCCCCTCGGACAATGAGCAGTTCTTC.

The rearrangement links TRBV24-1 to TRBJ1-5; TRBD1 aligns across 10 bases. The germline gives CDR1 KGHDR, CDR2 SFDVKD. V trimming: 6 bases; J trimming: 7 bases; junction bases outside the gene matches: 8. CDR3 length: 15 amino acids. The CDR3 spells CATSPRTGGGQPQHF. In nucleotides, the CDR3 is TGTGCCACCAGTCCAAGGACAGGGGGAGGCCAGCCCCAGCATTTT.

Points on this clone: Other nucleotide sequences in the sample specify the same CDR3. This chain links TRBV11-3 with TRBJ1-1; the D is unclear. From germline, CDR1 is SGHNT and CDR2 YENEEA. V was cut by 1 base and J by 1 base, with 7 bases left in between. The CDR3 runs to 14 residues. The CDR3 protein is CASSLGRGNTEAFF. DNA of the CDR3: TGTGCCAGCAGCTTAGGACGGGGGAACACTGAAGCTTTCTTT.

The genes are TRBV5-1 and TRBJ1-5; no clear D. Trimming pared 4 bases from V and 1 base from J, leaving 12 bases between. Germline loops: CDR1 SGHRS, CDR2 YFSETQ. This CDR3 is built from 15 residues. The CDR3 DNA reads TGCGCCAGCAGCCCTTTCCCGGGGAGCAATCAGCCCCAGCATTTT. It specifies CASSPFPGSNQPQHF. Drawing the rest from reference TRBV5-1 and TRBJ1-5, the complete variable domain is KAGVTQTPRYLIKTRGQQVTLSCSPISGHRSVSWYQQTPGQGLQFLFEYFSETQRNKGNFPGRFSGRQFSNSRSEMNVSTLELGDSALYLCASSPFPGSNQPQHFGDGTRLSIL.